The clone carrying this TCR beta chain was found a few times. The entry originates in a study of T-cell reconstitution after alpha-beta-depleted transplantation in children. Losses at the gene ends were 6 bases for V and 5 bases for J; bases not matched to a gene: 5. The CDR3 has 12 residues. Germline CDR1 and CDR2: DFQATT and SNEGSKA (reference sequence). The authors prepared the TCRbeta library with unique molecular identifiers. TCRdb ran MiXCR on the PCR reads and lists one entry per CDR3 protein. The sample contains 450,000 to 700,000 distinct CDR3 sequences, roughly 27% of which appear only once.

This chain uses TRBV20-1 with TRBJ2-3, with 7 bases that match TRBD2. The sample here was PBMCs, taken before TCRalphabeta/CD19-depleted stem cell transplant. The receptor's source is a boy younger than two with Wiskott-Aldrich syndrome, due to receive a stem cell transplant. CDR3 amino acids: CSAREAEDTQYF. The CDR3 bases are TGCAGTGCCCGGGAGGCGGAAGATACGCAGTATTTT.